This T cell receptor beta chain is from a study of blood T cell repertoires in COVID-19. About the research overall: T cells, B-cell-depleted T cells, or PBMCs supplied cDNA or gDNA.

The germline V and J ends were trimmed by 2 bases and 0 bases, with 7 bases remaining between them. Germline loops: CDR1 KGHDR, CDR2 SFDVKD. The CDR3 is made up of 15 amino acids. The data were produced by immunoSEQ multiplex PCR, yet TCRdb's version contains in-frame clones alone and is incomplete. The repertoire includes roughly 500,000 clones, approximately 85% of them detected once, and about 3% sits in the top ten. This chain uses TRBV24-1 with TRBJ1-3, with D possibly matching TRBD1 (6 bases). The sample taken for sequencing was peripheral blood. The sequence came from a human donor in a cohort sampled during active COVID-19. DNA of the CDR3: TGTGCCACCAGTGATTCACAGGGCTCTGGAAACACCATATATTTT. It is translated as CATSDSQGSGNTIYF.